The 27 T cell receptor beta chains below all came from one sample that was sequenced in a study of T cells after yellow fever vaccination. MiXCR was run by TCRdb on the 5' RACE reads, yielding one entry per CDR3 protein. The table shows 500,000 to 650,000 distinct CDR3 sequences, with 9% to 15% occurring only once. The sequenced sample was PBMCs, obtained on the day of the yellow fever booster vaccination. The receptors derive from a man in his thirties or forties who received the YFV17D yellow fever vaccine.

This clonotype was counted at least ten times. This chain connects TRBV5-1 to TRBJ2-7; D is perhaps TRBD1 (6 bases). The germline V gene has CDR1 SGHRS and CDR2 YFSETQ. The V and J ends lost 3 bases and 5 bases respectively, with 18 bases between them. The CDR3 runs 15 residues. The CDR3 spells CASSSEGRRGNEQYF. DNA of the CDR3: TGCGCCAGCAGCTCGGAAGGTCGCAGGGGCAACGAGCAGTACTTC.

The V gene is TRBV5-1, the J gene TRBJ2-7, with 7 bases lining up with TRBD2. The germline gives CDR1 SGHRS, CDR2 YFSETQ. V dropped 4 bases and J dropped 3; count of bases not matched to a gene: 7. The CDR3 runs 14 residues. The CDR3 sequence is CASSPSSGYYEQYF. CDR3 bases: TGCGCCAGCAGCCCCTCTAGCGGTTACTACGAGCAGTACTTC. The full variable domain, its missing parts supplied by reference TRBV5-1 and TRBJ2-7, is KAGVTQTPRYLIKTRGQQVTLSCSPISGHRSVSWYQQTPGQGLQFLFEYFSETQRNKGNFPGRFSGRQFSNSRSEMNVSTLELGDSALYLCASSPSSGYYEQYFGPGTRLTVT.

The J gene is TRBJ1-2, the V gene TRBV29-1; D is unresolved. Per the germline V gene, CDR1 is SQVTM and CDR2 is ANQGSEA. Trimming removed 6 bases from V and 0 bases from J, with 14 bases in between. The CDR3 is 14 residues long. The CDR3 nucleotides read TGCAGCGTACTAGGGTCCGACACTAACTATGGCTACACCTTC. This gives the protein CSVLGSDTNYGYTF.

This chain connects TRBV7-2 to TRBJ1-2; D gene uncertain. The CDR3 spans 13 residues. Looked up from germline, CDR1 is SGHTA and CDR2 is FQGNSA. V was trimmed by 5 bases and J by 8 bases, leaving 15 bases between them. CDR3 amino acids: CASSPTPREGYTF. As DNA, the CDR3 is TGTGCCAGCAGCCCAACACCCCGGGAGGGCTACACCTTC.

There are a few counts of this clonotype. The CDR3: CASSRLLEGVGTDTQYF. The CDR3 nucleotides read TGTGCCAGCAGCCGACTGCTAGAAGGGGTGGGCACAGATACGCAGTATTTT. The chain joins TRBV4-2 to TRBJ2-3, with a weak D call TRBD1 (5 bases). The germline V gene has CDR1 LGHNA and CDR2 YNFKEQ. V was cut by 4 bases and J by 1 base, with 18 bases left in between. The CDR3 is 17 residues long.

The rearrangement links TRBV9 to TRBJ2-1; 12 positions agree with TRBD2. Unmatched junction bases numbered 11, after V lost 2 bases and J lost 5 bases. Germline V gene sequence: CDR1 SGDLS, CDR2 YYNGEE. The CDR3 runs 18 residues. The CDR3 nucleotides read TGTGCCAGCAGCGTCCGACAACAGACTAGCGGGAGTAACAATGAGCAGTTCTTC. Translation gives CASSVRQQTSGSNNEQFF.

The chain combines TRBV7-8 with TRBJ2-1; the D gene is possibly TRBD1 (6 bases). The V gene's germline CDR1 is SGHVS and CDR2 FQNEAQ. V was pared by 5 bases and J by 13 bases, with 15 bases between. The CDR3 is made up of 12 amino acids. The CDR3: CASSQGQNYQFF. CDR3 DNA: TGTGCCAGCAGCCAAGGACAGAATTACCAGTTCTTC.

The chain recombines TRBV7-2 with TRBJ2-7; maybe TRBD2 (5 bases). The V gene lost 5 bases and the J gene lost 3 bases, with 17 bases spanning the gap. CDR3 length: 15 residues. From germline, CDR1 is SGHTA and CDR2 FQGNSA. CDR3: CASSPDRGFRYEQYF. In DNA form, the CDR3 reads TGTGCCAGCAGCCCAGATCGCGGGTTTCGCTACGAGCAGTACTTC.

This clonotype has only a few counts. The rearrangement uses TRBV10-2 and TRBJ2-5, with D possibly being TRBD2 (7 bases). The CDR3 loop spans 15 amino acids. In germline, CDR1 is WSHSY, CDR2 SAAADI. V gave up 7 bases and J gave up 3 bases, with 18 bases separating them. DNA for the CDR3: TGCGCCAGCATTAGTAGGGGGGGAGGAAAAGAGACCCAGTACTTC. Its translation is CASISRGGGKETQYF.

CDR3 sequence: CCVWGQDPGLKNIQYF. CDR3 DNA sequence: TGCTGCGTCTGGGGCCAGGATCCGGGCTTAAAAAACATTCAGTACTTC. The chain employs TRBV20-1 and TRBJ2-4; D is possibly TRBD1 (5 bases). This CDR3 has 16 amino acids. CDR1 is DFQATT, CDR2 SNEGSKA, per germline (reference sequence).

This clonotype has ten or more counts. The V and J genes are TRBV5-1 and TRBJ2-7, with unresolved D. The CDR3 length is 14 residues. The ends were cut back, 4 bases at V and 5 bases at J, with 16 bases in the middle. CDR1 is SGHRS and CDR2 is YFSETQ in the germline V gene. In DNA form, the CDR3 reads TGCGCCAGCAGCCCCCGGACCGTAAACCACGAGCAGTACTTC. This sequence encodes CASSPRTVNHEQYF.

This clonotype was recorded a few times. The rearrangement uses TRBV7-9 and TRBJ2-7; possibly TRBD1 for D (5 bases). The CDR3 is 14 residues long. V lost 1 base, J lost 4 bases, and 11 bases lay in between. CDR1 is SEHNR and CDR2 is FQNEAQ in the germline V gene (reference sequence). The CDR3, as DNA: TGTGCCAGCAGCTTAGGGCCACAGGTTTACGAGCAGTACTTC. This encodes CASSLGPQVYEQYF.

To note about this clonotype: A read error may account for a junction end that differs from germline. V gene TRBV12-3 or TRBV12-4 combines with J gene TRBJ2-3; perhaps TRBD2 as D (5 bases). The CDR3 has 12 residues. The CDR3 nucleotides read TGTGCCAGCAGTCCCGGGGTGGATACGCGGTATTTT. Translation: CASSPGVDTRYF.

This chain joins TRBV7-9 and TRBJ2-4, with D perhaps TRBD2 (5 bases). V was clipped by 5 bases and J by 5 bases, with 10 bases between them. The CDR3 loop spans 13 amino acids. Germline V lookup: CDR1 SEHNR, CDR2 FQNEAQ (reference sequence). In nucleotides, the CDR3 is TGTGCCAGCAGCCCCAGGACTGAAAACATTCAGTACTTC. As protein: CASSPRTENIQYF.

The rearrangement links TRBV18 to TRBJ2-1; no clear D gene. Germline CDR1 is KGHSH and CDR2 is LQKENI. The ends were cut back, 3 bases at V and 0 bases at J, with 15 bases in the middle. The CDR3 is made up of 17 amino acids. The CDR3 loop reads CASSPLDVPSSYNEQFF. For the CDR3, the DNA is TGTGCCAGCTCACCTCTCGACGTTCCGAGCTCCTACAATGAGCAGTTCTTC.

V and J are TRBV20-1 and TRBJ2-7; D not resolved. Trimming left V 7 bases short and J 0 bases short, with 13 bases between. This CDR3 is built from 13 residues. Germline CDR1 reads DFQATT; CDR2 reads SNEGSKA (reference sequence). CDR3 amino acids: CSVPGRNSYEQYF. The CDR3 nucleotides read TGCAGTGTACCCGGACGGAACTCCTACGAGCAGTACTTC.

The genes are TRBV7-9 and TRBJ2-2; D may be TRBD1 (5 bases). The germline CDR1 and CDR2 sequences are SEHNR and FQNEAQ (reference sequence). With 3 bases removed from V and 4 bases from J, the gap between germline ends came to 12 bases. This CDR3 is 15 amino acids long. The DNA of the CDR3 is TGTGCCAGCAGCTTCGACAGAACCGTCACCGGGGAGCTGTTTTTT. It specifies CASSFDRTVTGELFF.

The J gene is TRBJ2-3, the V gene TRBV7-2; D remains ambiguous. This CDR3 spans 12 amino acids. Germline assignment: CDR1 SGHTA and CDR2 FQGNSA. Trimming removed 5 bases at V and 5 bases at J, with 8 bases between. DNA for the CDR3: TGTGCCAGCAGCCCTCTTTTAGATACGCAGTATTTT. Translating gives CASSPLLDTQYF.

This clonotype showed up just a few times. This chain joins TRBV15 and TRBJ2-1, with D possibly matching TRBD1 (7 bases). Trimming removed 1 base from V and 6 bases from J, with 13 bases in between. The CDR3 consists of 15 residues. In germline, CDR1 is LNHNV, CDR2 YYDKDF (reference sequence). For the CDR3, the DNA is TGTGCCACCAGCAGAGCGGGCCAGGGGGGCAATGAGCAGTTCTTC. It encodes CATSRAGQGGNEQFF.

This clonotype was seen a handful of times. The chain has TRBV7-2 and TRBJ2-3, with D possibly TRBD1 on 6 matching bases. Germline V gene sequence: CDR1 SGHTA, CDR2 FQGNSA. The CDR3 is 16 residues long. Trimming pared 5 bases from V and 8 bases from J, leaving 23 bases between. CDR3 in amino acids: CASSTHRVPSGGTQYF. In nucleotides, the CDR3 is TGTGCCAGCAGCACGCACAGGGTTCCCAGCGGCGGTACGCAGTATTTT.

This clonotype came up a few times. The chain is built from TRBV15 and TRBJ1-5; D unresolved. CDR1 LNHNV and CDR2 YYDKDF come from the germline V gene (reference sequence). V was pared by 3 bases and J by 3 bases, with 6 bases between. This CDR3 is 13 amino acids long. The CDR3: CATSSQVNQPQHF. The CDR3 nucleotides read TGTGCCACCAGCAGTCAGGTCAATCAGCCCCAGCATTTT.

This clonotype was seen repeatedly, ten times or more. This chain links TRBV5-1 with TRBJ2-7; D gene uncertain. V dropped 0 bases and J dropped 3 bases, with 7 bases sitting between them. This CDR3 comprises 13 residues. Germline-derived CDR1 and CDR2 are SGHRS and YFSETQ. CDR3 amino acids: CASSLDGYYEQYF. The CDR3 DNA reads TGCGCCAGCAGCTTGGACGGTTACTACGAGCAGTACTTC.

J is TRBJ1-5 and V is TRBV4-3, with D tentatively TRBD1 (5 bases). V lost 0 bases and J lost 7, with 10 bases in between. The CDR3 is made up of 14 amino acids. The germline V gene encodes CDR1 LGHNA and CDR2 YSLEER. Here the CDR3 DNA reads TGCGCCAGCAGCCAAGATCAGGGAACCCAGCCCCAGCATTTT. Amino acid sequence: CASSQDQGTQPQHF.

This clonotype was seen more than once but under ten times. The chain employs TRBV20-1 and TRBJ2-2; 7 bases fit TRBD1. Germline V gene lookup returns CDR1 DFQATT and CDR2 SNEGSKA (reference sequence). V gave up 1 base and J gave up 0 bases; unmatched junction bases: 5. The CDR3 is made up of 16 amino acids. The CDR3 DNA reads TGCAGTGCTAGAGTAACCGGGACAGCGAACACCGGGGAGCTGTTTTTT. This translates into CSARVTGTANTGELFF.

This clonotype was seen a handful of times. The chain couples TRBV30 to TRBJ2-5, with 16 bases identical to TRBD2. The length of the CDR3 is 12 residues. V lost 4 bases and J lost 13; bases outside the gene matches: 3. CDR1 is GTSNPN, CDR2 SVGIG, per germline (reference sequence). The CDR3 bases are TGTGCCTGGACCGGGACTAGCGGGAGGGGGTACTTC. Translation gives CAWTGTSGRGYF.

This clonotype appeared a few times. The V gene is TRBV7-8, the J gene TRBJ2-3; D remains ambiguous. The CDR3 length is 18 residues. Trimming removed 5 bases from V and 0 bases from J, with 21 bases in between. The germline V gene encodes CDR1 SGHVS and CDR2 FQNEAQ. The CDR3 DNA sequence: TGTGCCAGCAGCCCATATAGCCGCCGAGTCTCTAGCACAGATACGCAGTATTTT. Its protein is CASSPYSRRVSSTDTQYF.

The DNA of the CDR3 is TGTGCCATCACTCCACCAACTCCTAGCTCCTACAATGAGCAGTTCTTC. The encoded protein is CAITPPTPSSYNEQFF. J is TRBJ2-1 and V is TRBV24-1, with D unresolved. V lost 11 bases to trimming and J lost 0 bases, with 19 bases between them. Germline values: CDR1 KGHDR, CDR2 SFDVKD. CDR3 length: 16 amino acids.